This T cell receptor beta chain was identified in a study of cytomegalovirus exposure and HLA in healthy donors. Germline V lookup: CDR1 GTSNPN, CDR2 SVGIG (reference sequence). CDR3 size: 12 residues. V was clipped by 3 bases and J by 0 bases, with 6 bases between them. As to this clone: Its antigen remains unidentified.

Donors were drawn from the approximately 120-subject validation cohort, separate from the 666-subject first cohort. The study, taken as a whole, reports: With high specificity and sensitivity, the classifier reportedly diagnosed cytomegalovirus status.

Sequencing was performed with immunoSEQ multiplex PCR; in TCRdb, only in-frame clones are kept and a portion is missing. The sample lists some 170,000 clones; more than 75% were seen once. The rearrangement links TRBV30 to TRBJ2-7; D may be TRBD1 (5 bases). The origin of this receptor is a man aged 25-40 years in good health and CMV-seropositive. The sequencing input was PBMCs. The CDR3 here is CAWRTASYEQYF. In DNA, the CDR3 is TGTGCCTGGAGGACAGCCTCCTACGAGCAGTACTTC.